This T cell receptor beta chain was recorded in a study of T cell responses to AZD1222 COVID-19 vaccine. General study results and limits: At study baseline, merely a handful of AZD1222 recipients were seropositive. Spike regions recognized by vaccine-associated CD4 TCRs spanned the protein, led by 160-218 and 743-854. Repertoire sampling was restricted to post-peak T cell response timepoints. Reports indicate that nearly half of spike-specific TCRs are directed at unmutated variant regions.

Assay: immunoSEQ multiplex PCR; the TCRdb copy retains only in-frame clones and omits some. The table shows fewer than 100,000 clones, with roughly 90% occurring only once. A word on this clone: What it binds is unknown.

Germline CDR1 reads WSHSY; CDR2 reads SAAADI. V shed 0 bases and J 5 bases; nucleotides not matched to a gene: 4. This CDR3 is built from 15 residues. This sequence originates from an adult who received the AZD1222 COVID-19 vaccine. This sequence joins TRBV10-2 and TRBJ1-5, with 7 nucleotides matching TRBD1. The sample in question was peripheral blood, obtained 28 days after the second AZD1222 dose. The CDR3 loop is CASSESGQRYQPQHF. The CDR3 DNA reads TGCGCCAGCAGTGAGTCGGGACAGCGATATCAGCCCCAGCATTTT.